The 29 T cell receptor beta chains below come from one sample, sequenced in a study of graft-versus-host responses after intestinal transplantation. The antigens these receptors bind are not known. Using immunoSEQ multiplex PCR, the repertoire was profiled, and TCRdb retains in-frame clones only, with some absent. This sample has approximately 94,000 clones, with roughly 90% found just once. The material sequenced was unstimulated CD4+ T cells sorted from spleen or lymph node cells, taken before transplant. These TCRs come from a human donor who was the organ donor for an intestinal transplant.

The chain employs TRBV2 and TRBJ1-1; D ambiguous. The V end lost 1 base, the J end lost 11 bases, and 8 bases lay between the germline ends. The CDR3 sequence is 11 residues long. CDR1 SNHLY and CDR2 FYNNEI come from the germline V gene. In nucleotides, the CDR3 is TGTGCCAGCAGTGAAGTCCCGGCGGCTTTCTTT. Protein product: CASSEVPAAFF.

The chain couples TRBV28 to TRBJ1-3; D gene ambiguous. V dropped 4 bases and J dropped 2 bases, with 15 bases sitting between them. The CDR3 is 16 residues long. CDR1 is MDHEN, CDR2 SYDVKM, per germline. The CDR3 sequence: CASSSLTGSPGNTIYF. Written as DNA, the CDR3 is TGTGCCAGCAGTTCCCTAACTGGGAGTCCTGGAAACACCATATATTTT.

The genes are TRBV14 and TRBJ2-1; no firm D call. Per the germline V gene, CDR1 is SGHDN and CDR2 is FVKESK. Trimming left V 1 base short and J 6 bases short, with 13 bases between. The CDR3 length is 15 residues. Here the CDR3 reads CASSQGRESPNEQFF. The CDR3 region has the DNA TGTGCCAGCAGCCAAGGAAGGGAAAGCCCCAATGAGCAGTTCTTC.

This clone was seen only once. This chain uses TRBV19 with TRBJ1-5; D is undetermined. Trimming removed 6 bases from V and 0 bases from J, with 3 bases in between. Germline CDR1 reads LNHDA; CDR2 reads SQIVND (reference sequence). CDR3 length: 12 residues. The DNA for the CDR3 is TGTGCCAGTAGGGATAGCAATCAGCCCCAGCATTTT. Its protein is CASRDSNQPQHF.

The chain has TRBV7-9 and TRBJ2-7; possibly TRBD2 for D (5 bases). Looked up from germline, CDR1 is SEHNR and CDR2 is FQNEAQ (reference sequence). The CDR3 runs to 13 residues. V was trimmed by 1 base and J by 2 bases, leaving 6 bases between them. CDR3 in amino acids: CASSLGTPYEQYF. CDR3 nucleotides: TGTGCCAGCAGCTTAGGGACTCCCTACGAGCAGTACTTC.

This chain uses TRBV5-1 with TRBJ2-7, with a tentative D call TRBD2 (6 bases). The CDR3 is 18 residues long. Trimming cost V 4 bases and J 0 bases, with 23 bases left between them. Germline loops: CDR1 SGHRS, CDR2 YFSETQ. CDR3 nucleotide sequence: TGCGCCAGCAGCAGGTGGGGACTCATAGAAAGGGGCTCCTACGAGCAGTACTTC. Amino acid sequence: CASSRWGLIERGSYEQYF.

The V gene is TRBV5-6, the J gene TRBJ1-5; D might be TRBD1 (5 bases). CDR3 size: 15 residues. V was trimmed by 0 bases and J by 7 bases, leaving 14 bases between them. CDR1 and CDR2 (germline): SGHDT, YYEEEE. As DNA, the CDR3 is TGTGCCAGCAGCTTGGAAGGCAGGGTTGAGCAGCCCCAGCATTTT. This sequence encodes CASSLEGRVEQPQHF.

The chain carries TRBV10-3 and TRBJ1-6, with TRBD1 identical over 10 bases. The CDR3 sequence is 16 residues long. J was trimmed by 4 bases and V by 6 bases; bases with no gene match: 6. Germline V gives CDR1 ENHRY, CDR2 SYGVKD. CDR3 DNA sequence: TGTGCCATCAGCATGACAGGGGGCGCGTATAATTCACCCCTCCACTTT. Translating it yields CAISMTGGAYNSPLHF.

The chain combines TRBV19 with TRBJ2-4, with D perhaps TRBD1 (6 bases). Looked up from germline, CDR1 is LNHDA and CDR2 is SQIVND (reference sequence). The CDR3 covers 16 residues. V lost 5 bases and J lost 0, with 14 bases in between. CDR3 in DNA: TGTGCCAGTAGTGGGGGCCTCAACCTAGCCAAAAACATTCAGTACTTC. This sequence encodes CASSGGLNLAKNIQYF.

The chain uses TRBV4-1 and TRBJ2-5; 7 bases are shared with TRBD1. The CDR3 loop spans 16 amino acids. Germline loops: CDR1 MGHRA, CDR2 YSYEKL. The trim removed 7 bases at V and 1 base at J, leaving 12 bases unmatched. The CDR3 loop reads CASTRHLGQFQETQYF. CDR3 in DNA: TGCGCCAGCACCCGGCATCTGGGACAGTTCCAAGAGACCCAGTACTTC.

The V call is TRBV21-1, the J call TRBJ2-7. TRBV21-1 is designated a pseudogene. The CDR3 has 12 amino acids. For the CDR3, the DNA is TGTGCCAGCAGCAACACGTCCAATGAGCAGTACTTC. Its translation is CASSNTSNEQYF.

The CDR3 region is CATRAGGKYEQYF. In DNA form, the CDR3 reads TGTGCCACCCGAGCAGGGGGGAAATACGAGCAGTACTTC. The chain links TRBV6-1 to TRBJ2-7; D possibly corresponds to TRBD1 (7 bases). V was shortened by 10 bases and J by 4 bases, with 17 bases between the two germline ends. Germline V gene sequence: CDR1 MNHNS, CDR2 SASEGT. The CDR3 extends over 13 amino acids.

This clone is a singleton in its sample. The rearrangement joins TRBV5-1 to TRBJ2-5; tentatively, D is TRBD1 (5 bases). V was trimmed by 1 base and J by 2 bases, leaving 9 bases between them. Germline assignment: CDR1 SGHRS and CDR2 YFSETQ. The CDR3 consists of 14 residues. The CDR3 reads CASSLRGVQETQYF. The CDR3 bases are TGCGCCAGCAGCTTGAGGGGTGTACAAGAGACCCAGTACTTC.

This chain uses TRBV10-3 with TRBJ1-1; D uncertain. Deletions cut 2 bases from V and 2 bases from J, with 6 bases between. CDR1 and CDR2 (germline): ENHRY, SYGVKD. The CDR3 has 13 residues. The CDR3 loop reads CAISEIGNTEAFF. The CDR3 DNA is TGTGCCATCAGTGAGATCGGCAACACTGAAGCTTTCTTT.

V is TRBV30 and J is TRBJ2-5; tentative D call: TRBD2 (7 bases). Trimming pared 4 bases from V and 4 bases from J, leaving 19 bases between. Germline values: CDR1 GTSNPN, CDR2 SVGIG (reference sequence). The CDR3 length is 15 residues. DNA for the CDR3: TGTGCCTGGAAATGGGCGGGGGCGCGAGGAGAGACCCAGTACTTC. It codes for CAWKWAGARGETQYF.

This rearrangement joins TRBV7-9 to TRBJ2-1, with 11 bases matching TRBD2. Per germline, CDR1 SEHNR and CDR2 FQNEAQ (reference sequence). This CDR3 region has 18 residues. After removal of 5 bases from V and 7 bases from J, the junction contained 16 bases not matched to a gene. The CDR3 reads CASSRPSSGGARLNEQFF. Written as DNA, the CDR3 is TGTGCCAGCAGCCGACCTAGTAGCGGGGGGGCGCGACTTAATGAGCAGTTCTTC.

The chain employs TRBV28 and TRBJ1-6, with D hard to call. Germline-derived CDR1 and CDR2 are MDHEN and SYDVKM. CDR3 size: 14 residues. V lost 3 bases, J lost 4 bases, and 7 bases lay in between. The CDR3 nucleotides are TGTGCCAGCAGTTTTTCAGCTTATAATTCACCCCTCCACTTT. Translated: CASSFSAYNSPLHF.

V and J are TRBV10-2 and TRBJ2-3; TRBD2 agrees at 8 bases. The J segment lost 7 bases and the V segment lost 4 bases, leaving 13 bases of the junction unmatched. Looked up from germline, CDR1 is WSHSY and CDR2 is SAAADI. This CDR3 is 16 amino acids long. Written as DNA, the CDR3 is TGCGCCAGCAGTGTAGATGGGACTAGGCCCCTCCATACGCAGTATTTT. Encoded protein: CASSVDGTRPLHTQYF.

This clone has a single count. This chain joins TRBV6-1 and TRBJ2-5; perhaps D is TRBD1 or TRBD2 (5 bases each). Germline V gene lookup returns CDR1 MNHNS and CDR2 SASEGT. The CDR3 is 15 residues long. With 2 bases removed from V and 2 bases from J, the gap between germline ends came to 12 bases. The CDR3 here is CASSESGTKQETQYF. The CDR3 region has the DNA TGTGCCAGCAGTGAAAGTGGGACGAAGCAAGAGACCCAGTACTTC.

This chain uses TRBV27 with TRBJ2-1; possibly TRBD1 for D (7 bases). The CDR3 contains 17 residues. Trimming took off 2 bases at V and 4 bases at J, with 18 bases between the two ends. Germline V CDR1 and CDR2: MNHEY, SMNVEV (reference sequence). CDR3 DNA: TGTGCCAGCAGTTTACCTCTCCGCGGGACAGCTTACAATGAGCAGTTCTTC. Encoded protein: CASSLPLRGTAYNEQFF.

The chain has TRBV30 and TRBJ1-2; possibly TRBD1 for D (5 bases). V was pared by 2 bases and J by 7 bases, with 17 bases between. The CDR3 covers 14 residues. In germline, CDR1 is GTSNPN, CDR2 SVGIG (reference sequence). In DNA, the CDR3 is TGTGCCTGGAGTACTTTAAGGGGAAGGGGTGGCTACACCTTC. It specifies CAWSTLRGRGGYTF.

The V and J genes are TRBV18 and TRBJ1-6; D may be TRBD1 (5 bases). The ends were cut back, 2 bases at V and 10 bases at J, with 9 bases in the middle. This CDR3 spans 13 amino acids. Per germline, CDR1 KGHSH and CDR2 LQKENI. CDR3 residues: CASSPIRDSPLHF. Written as DNA, the CDR3 is TGTGCCAGCTCACCAATCAGGGACTCACCCCTCCACTTT.

This clone is a singleton in its sample. The chain carries TRBV7-9 and TRBJ2-3; 12 nucleotides align to TRBD2. The CDR3 has 16 amino acids. Germline trimming cut 2 bases from V and 4 bases from J; bases unmatched to any gene: 4. Germline V gives CDR1 SEHNR, CDR2 FQNEAQ (reference sequence). CDR3 region: CASSLSSGGASDTQYF. DNA for the CDR3: TGTGCCAGCAGCTTATCTAGCGGGGGGGCCTCAGATACGCAGTATTTT.

The chain links TRBV13 to TRBJ1-2; D may be TRBD1 (5 bases). V was cut by 3 bases and J by 6 bases, with 11 bases left in between. Germline V CDR1 and CDR2: PRHDT, FYEKMQ (reference sequence). This CDR3 is built from 13 residues. The CDR3 nucleotides are TGTGCCAGCAGCTTTGAGGGGAAGGATGGCTACACCTTC. Translated: CASSFEGKDGYTF.

The rearrangement uses TRBV5-1 and TRBJ2-2; D is ambiguous. CDR1 and CDR2 from the germline V gene are SGHRS and YFSETQ. CDR3 length: 15 residues. Trimming took off 4 bases at V and 5 bases at J, with 15 bases between the two ends. This CDR3 is CASSPDTTKTGELFF. The DNA of the CDR3 is TGCGCCAGCAGCCCCGACACGACAAAGACCGGGGAGCTGTTTTTT.

The rearrangement uses TRBV15 and TRBJ1-2; possible D gene TRBD1, 6 bases. This CDR3 has 12 residues. V gave up 11 bases and J gave up 5 bases, with 15 bases separating them. CDR1 is LNHNV and CDR2 is YYDKDF in the germline V gene (reference sequence). As DNA, the CDR3 is TGTGCCGCGCGGACAGTATGGTATGGCTACACCTTC. Protein: CAARTVWYGYTF.

Regarding this clone: This CDR3 is also generated by other DNA sequences in the sample. The chain carries TRBV11-2 and TRBJ2-3, with D possibly being TRBD1 (5 bases). The ends were cut back, 1 base at V and 1 base at J, with 6 bases in the middle. The CDR3 totals 14 residues. Germline V lookup: CDR1 SGHAT, CDR2 FQNNGV. The CDR3 spells CASSLVGGTDTQYF. In nucleotides, the CDR3 is TGTGCCAGCAGCTTAGTAGGGGGCACAGATACGCAGTATTTT.

This clone was picked up one time. This chain connects TRBV6-1 to TRBJ1-1, with D unresolved. The germline V and J ends were trimmed by 5 bases and 0 bases, with 7 bases remaining between them. The CDR3 covers 13 residues. CDR1 and CDR2 (germline): MNHNS, SASEGT. The CDR3 region has the DNA TGTGCCAGCAGTAACGGGATGAACACTGAAGCTTTCTTT. Its translation is CASSNGMNTEAFF.

The chain joins TRBV5-1 to TRBJ1-4; D is unresolved. The CDR3 covers 12 residues. V lost 3 bases and J 8 bases, leaving 8 bases between the germline ends. CDR1 and CDR2 (germline): SGHRS, YFSETQ. CDR3 region: CASSWEGEKLFF. CDR3 nucleotides: TGCGCCAGCAGCTGGGAAGGGGAAAAACTGTTTTTT.